This T cell receptor beta chain was identified during a study of blood T cell repertoires in COVID-19. For the study at large: PBMCs, B-cell-depleted T cells, or T cells were the source of the cDNA or gDNA that made up the material.

The CDR3 length is 15 residues. V lost 6 bases and J lost 2, with 11 bases in between. CDR1 is SEHNR and CDR2 is FQNEAQ in the germline V gene (reference sequence). The study assigned cohorts using participant-reported clinical history. It was within 2 weeks before study entry that exposed participants met a COVID-19 case. Original data processing: Estimates of nucleated cell counts were drawn from the amplification of reference gene primers. The assay was immunoSEQ multiplex PCR, and TCRdb's table has in-frame clones only and misses some. V and J calls and clone size are given by that table; D and trimming were obtained from the DNA. The sample contains 260,000 or so clones, roughly 85% of which appear only once.

The sample was PBMCs or T cells enriched from blood (not recorded which). The source is a woman between 40 and 55 years old who had been exposed to COVID-19. The rearrangement links TRBV7-9 to TRBJ1-6, with D perhaps matching TRBD1 (6 bases). CDR3 region: CASRVDSPYNSPLHF. The CDR3 bases are TGTGCCAGCAGAGTGGACAGCCCCTATAATTCACCCCTCCACTTT.